This T cell receptor (beta chain) was observed in a study of shared clonotypes between healthy human individuals. The overall study: Researchers assigned three CD4 naive, three CD4 memory, two CD8 naive and one CD8 memory plate to each donor. Study-level points and caveats: The study found about 5% of naive CD4 clonotypes shared across several donors.

Naive CD8 populations comprised CD45RO-negative cells positively selected for CCR7, excluding terminally differentiated effector memory CD45RA+ cells. As for this clone: Its cognate antigen is unknown.

V lost 2 bases and J lost 4; bases outside the gene matches: 4. The CDR3 length is 15 residues. In germline, CDR1 is MNHEY, CDR2 SMNVEV (reference sequence). Clones were read by immunoSEQ multiplex PCR, and TCRdb kept only the in-frame ones, dropping some. The sample has 1.5 million to 2.5 million clones, about 95% seen once. The gene calls are TRBV27 and TRBJ2-2, with TRBD2 matching over 7 bases. Sequencing was done on a sample of naive CD8+ T cells sorted from blood. The receptor was derived from a man younger than 35 in good health. DNA of the CDR3: TGTGCCAGCAGTTTAGTCGGGGAGGGCACCGGGGAGCTGTTTTTT. It specifies CASSLVGEGTGELFF.